One sample yielded the 20 T cell receptor beta chains listed below, sequenced in a study of blood T cell repertoires in COVID-19. TCRdb's copy holds only in-frame clones and misses some; the assay was immunoSEQ multiplex PCR. The sample carries some 46,000 clones, roughly 85% recorded once. The sample was peripheral blood. The receptors originated from an elderly woman with COVID-19, enrolled during active disease.

The chain links TRBV20-1 to TRBJ2-7, with D perhaps TRBD2 (5 bases). From germline, CDR1 is DFQATT and CDR2 SNEGSKA (reference sequence). This CDR3 comprises 10 residues. The CDR3 is CGLSGYEQYF. The CDR3 coding sequence is TGCGGCTTGAGCGGCTACGAGCAGTACTTC.

V is TRBV19 and J is TRBJ2-6; D remains unclear. The CDR3 runs to 13 residues. V was shortened by 8 bases and J by 1 base, with 6 bases between the two germline ends. Germline-derived CDR1 and CDR2 are LNHDA and SQIVND (reference sequence). The CDR3 sequence: CASQVSGANVLTF. The CDR3, as DNA: TGTGCCAGTCAGGTTTCTGGGGCCAACGTCCTGACTTTC. Full variable domain (rest looked up from reference TRBV19 and TRBJ2-6): DGGITQSPKYLFRKEGQNVTLSCEQNLNHDAMYWYRQDPGQGLRLIYYSQIVNDFQKGDIAEGYSVSREKKESFPLTVTSAQKNPTAFYLCASQVSGANVLTFGAGSRLTVL.

The V and J genes are TRBV21-1 and TRBJ2-2; no check of the table's D call, TRBD1, against the DNA was made. TRBV21-1 is designated a pseudogene. CDR3 length: 15 residues. The CDR3 region is CASSGGQMNTGELFF. The CDR3 coding sequence is TGTGCCAGCAGCGGGGGACAGATGAACACCGGGGAGCTGTTTTTT.

The chain employs TRBV6-5 and TRBJ2-5; 7 bases match TRBD1. V lost 7 bases and J lost 2; bases outside the gene matches: 7. Germline assignment: CDR1 MNHEY and CDR2 SVGAGI. The CDR3 loop spans 14 amino acids. The CDR3 DNA reads TGTGCCAGCATTAGGGACAGAGGGCAAGAGACCCAGTACTTC. It is translated as CASIRDRGQETQYF.

The chain is built from TRBV5-1 and TRBJ2-6, with unresolved D. CDR3 length: 16 amino acids. Germline CDR1 reads SGHRS; CDR2 reads YFSETQ. V was clipped by 0 bases and J by 0 bases, with 7 bases between them. CDR3 protein: CASSLGPVSGANVLTF. The DNA for the CDR3 is TGCGCCAGCAGCTTGGGTCCGGTCTCTGGGGCCAACGTCCTGACTTTC.

The J gene is TRBJ2-1, the V gene TRBV13; D is possibly TRBD2 (6 bases). The germline V gene encodes CDR1 PRHDT and CDR2 FYEKMQ (reference sequence). Deletions cut 1 base from V and 3 bases from J, with 13 bases between. This CDR3 region has 16 residues. The CDR3 here is CASSLAARDYYNEQFF. The CDR3 DNA sequence: TGTGCCAGCAGCTTAGCTGCGCGGGATTACTACAATGAGCAGTTCTTC.

The V and J genes are TRBV7-3 and TRBJ2-2, with TRBD2 identical over 11 bases. This CDR3 comprises 19 residues. The V and J ends lost 5 bases and 0 bases, in that order; junction bases with no gene match: 11. Germline CDR1 SGHTA, CDR2 FQGTGA. CDR3: CASSLSTSGGSANTGELFF. The CDR3 DNA reads TGTGCCAGCAGCCTGTCAACTAGCGGGGGCTCCGCGAACACCGGGGAGCTGTTTTTT.

This chain connects TRBV3-1 (or the pseudogene TRBV3-2) to TRBJ1-2; tentative D call: TRBD1 (5 bases). The CDR3 contains 17 residues. Germline V CDR1 and CDR2: LGHDT, YNNKEL (reference sequence). The V end lost 5 bases, the J end lost 2 bases, and 21 bases lay between the germline ends. The chain's CDR3 is CASSRVLGTGKNYGYTF. CDR3 sequence (DNA): TGTGCCAGCAGCAGGGTTTTAGGAACAGGAAAGAACTATGGCTACACCTTC.

This clone has just a few counts. The V and J genes are TRBV5-1 and TRBJ1-2; D might be TRBD1 (5 bases). CDR1 is SGHRS and CDR2 is YFSETQ in the germline V gene. V lost 0 bases, J lost 3 bases, and 9 bases lay in between. The CDR3 consists of 14 residues. The CDR3 nucleotides are TGCGCCAGCAGCTTGGGTCTAGGGGACTATGGCTACACCTTC. The encoded protein is CASSLGLGDYGYTF.

CDR3 loop: CASSYGPGHNTGELFF. The CDR3 nucleotides are TGTGCCAGCAGTTACGGACCGGGACACAACACCGGGGAGCTGTTTTTT. The V gene is TRBV6-2 or TRBV6-3, the J gene TRBJ2-2; D is perhaps TRBD1 (6 bases). V was shortened by 2 bases and J by 2 bases, with 12 bases between the two germline ends. Germline V gene lookup returns CDR1 MNHEY and CDR2 SVGEGT. The CDR3 spans 16 residues.

This chain links TRBV5-1 with TRBJ2-1, with D possibly matching TRBD2 (5 bases). Trimming cost V 4 bases and J 0 bases, with 17 bases left between them. The CDR3 sequence is 17 residues long. Germline CDR1 SGHRS, CDR2 YFSETQ. For the CDR3, the DNA is TGCGCCAGCAGCGGGGATATCGAGCGGCGCTCCTACAATGAGCAGTTCTTC. Protein: CASSGDIERRSYNEQFF. Full variable domain (rest looked up from reference TRBV5-1 and TRBJ2-1): KAGVTQTPRYLIKTRGQQVTLSCSPISGHRSVSWYQQTPGQGLQFLFEYFSETQRNKGNFPGRFSGRQFSNSRSEMNVSTLELGDSALYLCASSGDIERRSYNEQFFGPGTRLTVL.

The chain is built from TRBV5-1 and TRBJ1-2; D is possibly TRBD1 (6 bases). Looked up from germline, CDR1 is SGHRS and CDR2 is YFSETQ. The CDR3 is 15 amino acids. Trimming removed 6 bases at V and 7 bases at J, with 22 bases between. The CDR3 DNA follows: TGCGCCAGCATGGAACCGGGACACTCCGCGGGTGGCTACACCTTC. Translating it yields CASMEPGHSAGGYTF. Based on the CDR3 plus reference TRBV5-1 and TRBJ1-2, the full variable domain is KAGVTQTPRYLIKTRGQQVTLSCSPISGHRSVSWYQQTPGQGLQFLFEYFSETQRNKGNFPGRFSGRQFSNSRSEMNVSTLELGDSALYLCASMEPGHSAGGYTFGSGTRLTVV.

The chain carries TRBV14 and TRBJ1-1, with 7 bases lining up with TRBD1. The length of the CDR3 is 15 residues. Per germline, CDR1 SGHDN and CDR2 FVKESK. J gave up 7 bases and V 7 bases, and 15 bases lay outside the gene matches. DNA for the CDR3: TGTGCCAGCAACTCCAAGTTCGGCAGGGGGAATGAAGCTTTCTTT. This encodes CASNSKFGRGNEAFF.

The V gene is TRBV23-1, the J gene TRBJ2-7; the match to TRBD2 covers 8 bases. TRBV23-1 is placed among ORFs of uncertain function. This CDR3 is built from 15 residues. V dropped 4 bases and J dropped 2; count of bases not matched to a gene: 7. The CDR3 is CASSRPSGLTYEQYF. CDR3 nucleotide sequence: TGCGCCAGCAGTCGACCTAGCGGGCTCACCTACGAGCAGTACTTC.

Concerning this clone: The sample carries other DNA sequences with the same CDR3. The chain employs TRBV7-9 and TRBJ2-7; D call uncertain. The V and J ends lost 1 base and 0 bases respectively, with 7 bases between them. Germline assignment: CDR1 SEHNR and CDR2 FQNEAQ (reference sequence). The CDR3 is 14 residues long. The CDR3 spells CASSLVASSYEQYF. DNA of the CDR3: TGTGCCAGCAGCTTAGTGGCTAGCTCCTACGAGCAGTACTTC.

This clone showed up just once. V is TRBV7-9 and J is TRBJ1-2; D remains unclear. Per germline, CDR1 SEHNR and CDR2 FQNEAQ (reference sequence). The CDR3 length is 15 residues. Trimming took off 2 bases at V and 4 bases at J, with 14 bases between the two ends. CDR3 loop: CASSLSESLGYGYTF. For the CDR3, the DNA is TGTGCCAGCAGCTTATCAGAGTCCCTAGGCTATGGCTACACCTTC.

This chain uses TRBV27 with TRBJ2-7, with D possibly TRBD1 on 5 matching bases. With 4 bases removed from V and 0 bases from J, the gap between germline ends came to 10 bases. Germline loops: CDR1 MNHEY, CDR2 SMNVEV (reference sequence). The CDR3 consists of 14 residues. The CDR3 coding sequence is TGTGCCAGCAGTTACAGGTGGGGCTCCTACGAGCAGTACTTC. It translates to CASSYRWGSYEQYF.

The rearrangement uses TRBV18 and TRBJ2-3; possible D gene TRBD1, 6 bases. V lost 1 base and J 4 bases, leaving 21 bases between the germline ends. Germline V CDR1 and CDR2: KGHSH, LQKENI. The length of the CDR3 is 18 residues. CDR3 sequence (DNA): TGTGCCAGCTCACCACGAGGGGGTGGCTTTGGTGGATCAGATACGCAGTATTTT. Amino acid sequence: CASSPRGGGFGGSDTQYF.

The rearrangement links TRBV5-1 to TRBJ2-2; D remains unclear. Germline assignment: CDR1 SGHRS and CDR2 YFSETQ. Trimming stripped 4 bases from V and 5 bases from J, with 9 bases between. The CDR3 extends over 13 amino acids. The CDR3 nucleotides read TGCGCCAGCAGCCAGACACCGACCGGGGAGCTGTTTTTT. Its translation: CASSQTPTGELFF.

The V and J genes are TRBV18 and TRBJ2-7; 7 bases are shared with TRBD2. V lost 6 bases to trimming and J lost 0 bases; unmatched junction nucleotides: 8. The CDR3 totals 15 residues. Germline V gives CDR1 KGHSH, CDR2 LQKENI. The CDR3 loop reads CASSRPGRSSYEQYF. In DNA form, the CDR3 reads TGTGCCAGCTCCCGACCCGGGAGGTCCTCCTACGAGCAGTACTTC. Drawing the rest from reference TRBV18 and TRBJ2-7, the complete variable domain is NAGVMQNPRHLVRRRGQEARLRCSPMKGHSHVYWYRQLPEEGLKFMVYLQKENIIDESGMPKERFSAEFPKEGPSILRIQQVVRGDSAAYFCASSRPGRSSYEQYFGPGTRLTVT.